A selection of T cell receptor beta chains follows, all from one sample in a study of T-cell memory formation after mild COVID-19. TCRdb analysed the 5' RACE reads with MiXCR anew, one entry per CDR3 protein. The table has approximately 580,000 distinct CDR3 sequences, around 21% seen once. Sequencing used PBMCs or a T cell subset sorted from them (not recorded which). The receptors were gathered from an adult woman who had mild COVID-19 (a few samples of this study predate the infection). Cell type and time point are not known. CDR3s include the opening cysteine and the closing phenylalanine or tryptophan. Fields, in order: V gene, CDR3 length, J gene, D gene, clone size, CDR3 DNA, CDR3 protein. A D gene is named only where the DNA matches it firmly. A row's size may be missing; if present it is once, few, many or a size class.

V gene: TRBV4-2; CDR3 length: 16; J gene: TRBJ2-7; D gene: TRBD1; clone size: NA; CDR3 DNA: TGTGCCAGCAGCCAAGACGGGACAGCCGGATCCTACGAGCAGTACTTC; CDR3 protein: CASSQDGTAGSYEQYF
V gene: TRBV5-1; CDR3 length: 15; J gene: TRBJ2-3; D gene: NA; clone size: NA; CDR3 DNA: TGCGCCAGCAGCTCGGAGGGGGCCAGCACAGATACGCAGTATTTT; CDR3 protein: CASSSEGASTDTQYF
V gene: TRBV6-5; CDR3 length: 13; J gene: TRBJ1-1; D gene: NA; clone size: NA; CDR3 DNA: TGTGCCGGTCAGGGCAGATTGAACACTGAAGCTTTCTTT; CDR3 protein: CAGQGRLNTEAFF
V gene: TRBV10-3; CDR3 length: 17; J gene: TRBJ2-1; D gene: TRBD1; clone size: NA; CDR3 DNA: TGTGCCAGCGCCACCCGTAGCGGGACAGGGGGAGAAAATGAGCAGTTCTTC; CDR3 protein: CASATRSGTGGENEQFF
V gene: TRBV7-9; CDR3 length: 13; J gene: TRBJ1-1; D gene: NA; clone size: NA; CDR3 DNA: TGTGCCAGCAGCCTTTCCGGGCGTGGGGAAGCTTTCTTT; CDR3 protein: CASSLSGRGEAFF
V gene: TRBV15; CDR3 length: 14; J gene: TRBJ2-5; D gene: TRBD1; clone size: few; CDR3 DNA: TGTGCCACCAGCAGAGGACAGGGGCAAGAGACCCAGTACTTC; CDR3 protein: CATSRGQGQETQYF
V gene: TRBV5-6; CDR3 length: 17; J gene: TRBJ2-2; D gene: NA; clone size: many; CDR3 DNA: TGTGCCAGCAGCTTATTACAGGGCCTTTCGAACACCGGGGAGCTGTTTTTT; CDR3 protein: CASSLLQGLSNTGELFF
V gene: TRBV4-2; CDR3 length: 19; J gene: TRBJ2-2; D gene: TRBD2; clone size: once; CDR3 DNA: TGTGCCAGCAGCCAAGAGGGACTAGCGGGGGCCTCGAACACCGGGGAGCTGTTTTTT; CDR3 protein: CASSQEGLAGASNTGELFF
V gene: TRBV12-3/TRBV12-4; CDR3 length: 16; J gene: TRBJ1-5; D gene: TRBD1; clone size: NA; CDR3 DNA: TGTGCCAGCAGTATGACAGGGGGCATGGGGAATCAGCCCCAGCATTTT; CDR3 protein: CASSMTGGMGNQPQHF
V gene: TRBV20-1; CDR3 length: 12; J gene: TRBJ2-5; D gene: NA; clone size: NA; CDR3 DNA: TGCAGTGCTAGAGGGGCGGAGGAGACCCAGTACTTC; CDR3 protein: CSARGAEETQYF
V gene: TRBV6-5; CDR3 length: 12; J gene: TRBJ1-2; D gene: NA; clone size: few; CDR3 DNA: TGTGCCAGCAGTTACCACCTCCTTGGCTACACCTTC; CDR3 protein: CASSYHLLGYTF
V gene: TRBV20-1; CDR3 length: 16; J gene: TRBJ2-1; D gene: NA; clone size: NA; CDR3 DNA: TGCAGTGCTAGAGAGCTTGGCGACCGCTCCTACAATGAGCAGTTCTTC; CDR3 protein: CSARELGDRSYNEQFF
V gene: TRBV6-5; CDR3 length: 13; J gene: TRBJ1-2; D gene: NA; clone size: NA; CDR3 DNA: TGTGCCAGCAGTTCAGGGATAGACTATGGCTACACCTTC; CDR3 protein: CASSSGIDYGYTF
V gene: TRBV12-3/TRBV12-4; CDR3 length: 19; J gene: TRBJ2-2; D gene: TRBD2; clone size: many; CDR3 DNA: TGTGCCAGCAACCCCGGGACTAGCGGGAGATCGGTTAACACCGGGGAGCTGTTTTTT; CDR3 protein: CASNPGTSGRSVNTGELFF
V gene: TRBV24-1; CDR3 length: 19; J gene: TRBJ2-1; D gene: NA; clone size: NA; CDR3 DNA: TGTGCCACCAGTGGGACAGTTATAGGGGGGCTAACCTCCTACAATGAGCAGTTCTTC; CDR3 protein: CATSGTVIGGLTSYNEQFF
V gene: TRBV15; CDR3 length: 16; J gene: TRBJ1-1; D gene: TRBD1; clone size: NA; CDR3 DNA: TGTGCCACCAGCAGAGATTGGACAGGGGGGAACACTGAAGCTTTCTTT; CDR3 protein: CATSRDWTGGNTEAFF
V gene: TRBV29-1; CDR3 length: 14; J gene: TRBJ2-1; D gene: TRBD2; clone size: few; CDR3 DNA: TGCAGCGTTGAAGGTAGCGGGACCTACAATGAGCAGTTCTTC; CDR3 protein: CSVEGSGTYNEQFF
V gene: TRBV24-1; CDR3 length: 15; J gene: TRBJ2-3; D gene: NA; clone size: few; CDR3 DNA: TGTGCCACCAGTGATCCGAGCGGCAACACAGATACGCAGTATTTT; CDR3 protein: CATSDPSGNTDTQYF
V gene: TRBV4-1; CDR3 length: 14; J gene: TRBJ1-1; D gene: NA; clone size: many; CDR3 DNA: TGCGCCAGCAGCCACGGGGTTGCCAACACTGAAGCTTTCTTT; CDR3 protein: CASSHGVANTEAFF
V gene: TRBV6-5; CDR3 length: 15; J gene: TRBJ2-3; D gene: TRBD2; clone size: few; CDR3 DNA: TGTGCCAGCAGTTTGACTAGCGGGAGGCGGGATACGCAGTATTTT; CDR3 protein: CASSLTSGRRDTQYF
V gene: TRBV11-1; CDR3 length: 17; J gene: TRBJ2-2; D gene: NA; clone size: many; CDR3 DNA: TGTGCCAGCAGCTACCCTCCGACAGAGTTCCACACCGGGGAGCTGTTTTTT; CDR3 protein: CASSYPPTEFHTGELFF
V gene: TRBV13; CDR3 length: 14; J gene: TRBJ2-7; D gene: NA; clone size: NA; CDR3 DNA: TGTGCCAGCAGCCCAGACAAGGGGCTGTACGAGCAGTACTTC; CDR3 protein: CASSPDKGLYEQYF
V gene: TRBV4-1; CDR3 length: 15; J gene: TRBJ1-1; D gene: NA; clone size: NA; CDR3 DNA: TGCGCCAGCAGCCAAGGGGAATGGAAGAACACTGAAGCTTTCTTT; CDR3 protein: CASSQGEWKNTEAFF
V gene: TRBV20-1; CDR3 length: 14; J gene: TRBJ2-5; D gene: NA; clone size: few; CDR3 DNA: TGCAGTGCTAGTCGGAGGGGGGGCGGTGAGACCCAGTACTTC; CDR3 protein: CSASRRGGGETQYF
V gene: TRBV29-1; CDR3 length: 13; J gene: TRBJ1-5; D gene: NA; clone size: NA; CDR3 DNA: TGCAGCGTATCGGACAGCCCCAATCAGCCCCAGCATTTT; CDR3 protein: CSVSDSPNQPQHF
V gene: TRBV6-5; CDR3 length: 16; J gene: TRBJ2-2; D gene: NA; clone size: NA; CDR3 DNA: TGTGCCAGCATTAGTACGGGGGGCCTCAACACCGGGGAGCTGTTTTTT; CDR3 protein: CASISTGGLNTGELFF
V gene: TRBV7-2; CDR3 length: 14; J gene: TRBJ1-4; D gene: NA; clone size: NA; CDR3 DNA: TGTGCCAGCAGCCGTTCGCAGGGGTTCGAAAAACTGTTTTTT; CDR3 protein: CASSRSQGFEKLFF
V gene: TRBV5-6; CDR3 length: 12; J gene: TRBJ2-3; D gene: NA; clone size: few; CDR3 DNA: TGTGCCAGCAGAGGGGGGTCAGATACGCAGTATTTT; CDR3 protein: CASRGGSDTQYF
V gene: TRBV28; CDR3 length: 17; J gene: TRBJ2-1; D gene: TRBD2; clone size: few; CDR3 DNA: TGTGCCAGCAGTTTGACTAGCGGGAGAGGGTCCTACAATGAGCAGTTCTTC; CDR3 protein: CASSLTSGRGSYNEQFF
V gene: TRBV6-6; CDR3 length: 14; J gene: TRBJ2-7; D gene: NA; clone size: NA; CDR3 DNA: TGTGCCAGCAGTTGGATGGACAGATCCTACGAGCAGTACTTC; CDR3 protein: CASSWMDRSYEQYF
V gene: TRBV12-3/TRBV12-4; CDR3 length: 17; J gene: TRBJ1-2; D gene: TRBD1; clone size: few; CDR3 DNA: TGTGCCAGCAGTTTGATCCCGACTGAGCAGGGGGCGGATGGCTACACCTTC; CDR3 protein: CASSLIPTEQGADGYTF
V gene: TRBV6-5; CDR3 length: 17; J gene: TRBJ2-1; D gene: TRBD2; clone size: NA; CDR3 DNA: TGTGCCAGCAGTTATTATAGTCGTACTAGCGACGGCAATGAGCAGTTCTTC; CDR3 protein: CASSYYSRTSDGNEQFF
V gene: TRBV7-6; CDR3 length: 12; J gene: TRBJ2-1; D gene: NA; clone size: many; CDR3 DNA: TGTGCCAGCGGCGTTACCTACAATGAGCAGTTCTTC; CDR3 protein: CASGVTYNEQFF
V gene: TRBV7-2; CDR3 length: 16; J gene: TRBJ2-3; D gene: NA; clone size: NA; CDR3 DNA: TGTGCCAGCAGCGGGGGGGCATGGCCAGGCACAGATACGCAGTATTTT; CDR3 protein: CASSGGAWPGTDTQYF
V gene: TRBV28; CDR3 length: 14; J gene: TRBJ2-7; D gene: NA; clone size: NA; CDR3 DNA: TGTGCCACTTACGTGCGGGGTACCTCCTACGAGCAGTACTTC; CDR3 protein: CATYVRGTSYEQYF
V gene: TRBV7-2; CDR3 length: 15; J gene: TRBJ1-1; D gene: TRBD1; clone size: few; CDR3 DNA: TGTGCCAGCAGACACAAACAGGGGCCCTCCCCTGAAGCTTTCTTT; CDR3 protein: CASRHKQGPSPEAFF
V gene: TRBV7-9; CDR3 length: 15; J gene: TRBJ1-6; D gene: TRBD1; clone size: many; CDR3 DNA: TGTGCCAGCAGCTCATTAGGACAGGGAAATTCACCCCTCCACTTT; CDR3 protein: CASSSLGQGNSPLHF
V gene: TRBV5-1; CDR3 length: 14; J gene: TRBJ2-7; D gene: TRBD1; clone size: few; CDR3 DNA: TGCGCCAGCAGCCCTGGACAGGGGGCGTTCCAGCAGTACTTC; CDR3 protein: CASSPGQGAFQQYF
V gene: TRBV20-1; CDR3 length: 11; J gene: TRBJ2-1; D gene: NA; clone size: few; CDR3 DNA: TGCAGTGCTCACCGACAATTGGAGCAGTTCTTC; CDR3 protein: CSAHRQLEQFF
V gene: TRBV15; CDR3 length: 12; J gene: TRBJ2-1; D gene: NA; clone size: few; CDR3 DNA: TGTGCCACCAGCATTTCGGTCAATGAGCAGTTCTTC; CDR3 protein: CATSISVNEQFF
V gene: TRBV4-3; CDR3 length: 15; J gene: TRBJ2-1; D gene: NA; clone size: many; CDR3 DNA: TGCGCCAGCAGCCAGTCCGGGATGGAGGGAAATGAGCAGTTCTTC; CDR3 protein: CASSQSGMEGNEQFF
V gene: TRBV19; CDR3 length: 15; J gene: TRBJ2-2; D gene: NA; clone size: NA; CDR3 DNA: TGTGCCAGTAAGACACAGGGTTCGGACACCGGGGAGCTGTTTTTT; CDR3 protein: CASKTQGSDTGELFF
V gene: TRBV15; CDR3 length: 13; J gene: TRBJ1-3; D gene: NA; clone size: few; CDR3 DNA: TGTGCCACCAGCAGAGTCTCTGGAAACACCATATATTTT; CDR3 protein: CATSRVSGNTIYF
V gene: TRBV18; CDR3 length: 14; J gene: TRBJ2-2; D gene: NA; clone size: once; CDR3 DNA: TGTGCCAGCTCACCGGGACCGTACACCGGGGAGCTGTTTTTT; CDR3 protein: CASSPGPYTGELFF
V gene: TRBV10-3; CDR3 length: 16; J gene: TRBJ2-5; D gene: NA; clone size: NA; CDR3 DNA: TGTGCCATCAGTGAGTCGAAGTTGGGGGGCGAAGAGACCCAGTACTTC; CDR3 protein: CAISESKLGGEETQYF
V gene: TRBV20-1; CDR3 length: 14; J gene: TRBJ1-1; D gene: NA; clone size: NA; CDR3 DNA: TGCAGTGCTAGCAACAGGGAGCCTGTGACTGAAGCTTTCTTT; CDR3 protein: CSASNREPVTEAFF
V gene: TRBV7-2; CDR3 length: 16; J gene: TRBJ2-1; D gene: NA; clone size: NA; CDR3 DNA: TGTGCCAGCAGCTTGGAGCCCGGACGGCGTCAAGGGCAGCAGTTCTTC; CDR3 protein: CASSLEPGRRQGQQFF
V gene: TRBV9; CDR3 length: 15; J gene: TRBJ2-2; D gene: NA; clone size: NA; CDR3 DNA: TGTGCCAGCAGCGTGGCGACAGGAGGGGCCGGGGAGCTGTTTTTT; CDR3 protein: CASSVATGGAGELFF
V gene: TRBV24-1; CDR3 length: 13; J gene: TRBJ1-1; D gene: NA; clone size: once; CDR3 DNA: TGTGCCACCAGTGAGCCGGGAAACACTGAAGCTTTCTTT; CDR3 protein: CATSEPGNTEAFF
V gene: TRBV19; CDR3 length: 13; J gene: TRBJ1-2; D gene: TRBD1; clone size: NA; CDR3 DNA: TGTGCCAGTAGTATGGACAGGGAGAAGGGCTACACCTTC; CDR3 protein: CASSMDREKGYTF
V gene: TRBV29-1; CDR3 length: 11; J gene: TRBJ2-5; D gene: NA; clone size: NA; CDR3 DNA: TGCAGCGTTATCCCTTGGAAGACCCAGTACTTC; CDR3 protein: CSVIPWKTQYF
V gene: TRBV30; CDR3 length: 13; J gene: TRBJ2-7; D gene: NA; clone size: NA; CDR3 DNA: TGTGCCTGGAGTAGAGGGTTCTCCTACGAGCAGTACTTC; CDR3 protein: CAWSRGFSYEQYF
V gene: TRBV7-3; CDR3 length: 16; J gene: TRBJ1-6; D gene: NA; clone size: few; CDR3 DNA: TGTGCCAGCAGCTTAACCTTAGGGCAGGAAGATTCACCCCTCCACTTT; CDR3 protein: CASSLTLGQEDSPLHF
V gene: TRBV20-1; CDR3 length: 19; J gene: TRBJ2-3; D gene: TRBD2; clone size: NA; CDR3 DNA: TGCAGTGCTAGAGATCTGGTCCAGCGGGAGATGGGGCCCACAGATACGCAGTATTTT; CDR3 protein: CSARDLVQREMGPTDTQYF
V gene: TRBV12-3/TRBV12-4; CDR3 length: 12; J gene: TRBJ2-5; D gene: NA; clone size: NA; CDR3 DNA: TGTGCCAGCAGTCAATCCTGGGAGACCCAGTACTTC; CDR3 protein: CASSQSWETQYF
V gene: TRBV3-1; CDR3 length: 13; J gene: TRBJ1-1; D gene: NA; clone size: many; CDR3 DNA: TGTGCCAGCAGCCAAGCTACAGGGACTGAAGCTTTCTTT; CDR3 protein: CASSQATGTEAFF
V gene: TRBV4-3; CDR3 length: 15; J gene: TRBJ2-7; D gene: TRBD1; clone size: few; CDR3 DNA: TGCGCCAGCAGCCATTCACCGGGACAGGCCTACGAGCAGTACTTC; CDR3 protein: CASSHSPGQAYEQYF
V gene: TRBV24-1; CDR3 length: 17; J gene: TRBJ2-7; D gene: NA; clone size: few; CDR3 DNA: TGTGCCACCAGTGATTTGAATCCTGACAGACTGACCTACGAGCAGTACTTC; CDR3 protein: CATSDLNPDRLTYEQYF